The present TCR beta chain was sequenced within a study of blood T cell repertoires in COVID-19. The method was immunoSEQ multiplex PCR; TCRdb's version includes in-frame clones alone and lacks a portion of them. This sample carries 75,000 to 80,000 clones, under 95% of them seen once, and the ten largest clones take around 5.4%. Unmatched junction bases numbered 6, after V lost 0 bases and J lost 3 bases. CDR1 and CDR2 (germline): SGHRS, YFSETQ. The CDR3 contains 15 residues. Material for sequencing was peripheral blood. The V call is TRBV5-1, the J call TRBJ2-7; 7 bases fit TRBD1. This TCR derives from a human donor in a cohort sampled during active COVID-19. CDR3 nucleotides: TGCGCCAGCAGCTTGGGGGGACAGACTTACTACGAGCAGTACTTC. Protein: CASSLGGQTYYEQYF.